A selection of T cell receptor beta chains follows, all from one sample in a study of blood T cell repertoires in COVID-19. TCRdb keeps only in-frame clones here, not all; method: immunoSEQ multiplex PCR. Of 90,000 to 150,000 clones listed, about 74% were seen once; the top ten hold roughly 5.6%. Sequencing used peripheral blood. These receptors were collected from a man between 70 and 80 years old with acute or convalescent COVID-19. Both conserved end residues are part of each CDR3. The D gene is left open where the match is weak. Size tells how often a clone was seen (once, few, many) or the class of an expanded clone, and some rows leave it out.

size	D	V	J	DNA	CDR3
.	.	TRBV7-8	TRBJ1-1	TGTGCCAGCAGCTTAGTATCAGGCCCCTACACTGAAGCTTTCTTT	CASSLVSGPYTEAFF
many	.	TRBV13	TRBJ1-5	TGTGCCAGCAGCTTAGGTGAGGTATTGGGTCAGCCCCAGCATTTT	CASSLGEVLGQPQHF
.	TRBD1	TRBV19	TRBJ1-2	TGTGCCAGTCGACAGGGCGAATATTATGGCTACACCTTC	CASRQGEYYGYTF
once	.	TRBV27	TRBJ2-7	TGTGCCAGCAGTTTGGGACACTCCGAGCAGTACTTC	CASSLGHSEQYF
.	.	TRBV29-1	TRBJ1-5	TGCAGCGTTGCGGGCAGGGGACAGCCCCAGCATTTT	CSVAGRGQPQHF
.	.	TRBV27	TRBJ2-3	TGTGCCAGCAGTTTGCTAGGAGGATTGGATACGCAGTATTTT	CASSLLGGLDTQYF
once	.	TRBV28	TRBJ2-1	TGTGCCAGCAGTTCGACAGGCAATGAGCAGTTCTTC	CASSSTGNEQFF
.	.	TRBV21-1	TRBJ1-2	TGTGCCAGCAGCAAAGGACGCGGACAGGGGAACTATGGCTACACCTTC	CASSKGRGQGNYGYTF
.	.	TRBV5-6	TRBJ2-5	TGTGCCAGCAGCTTGGATCGGGGGGAGACCCAGTACTTC	CASSLDRGETQYF
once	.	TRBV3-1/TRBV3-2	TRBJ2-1	TGTGCCAGCAGCCCGGGAAGCTGGCAGTTCTTC	CASSPGSWQFF
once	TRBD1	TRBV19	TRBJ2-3	TGTGCCAGTAGGACGACAGGGGTTAGCACAGATACGCAGTATTTT	CASRTTGVSTDTQYF
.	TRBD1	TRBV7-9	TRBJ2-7	TGTGCCAGCAGCTTACAGGGGGAAAGGTACGAGCAGTACTTC	CASSLQGERYEQYF
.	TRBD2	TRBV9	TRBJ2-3	TGTGCCAGCAGCCTGGGGGGGAATATAGATACGCAGTATTTT	CASSLGGNIDTQYF
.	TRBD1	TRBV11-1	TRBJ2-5	TGTGCCAGCAGCTTAGCCTTTGGGACAGGGACGGAGACCCAGTACTTC	CASSLAFGTGTETQYF
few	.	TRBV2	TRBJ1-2	TGTGCCAGCGGTCCTGGGGGTTACAGGGTGGGTGGCTACACCTTC	CASGPGGYRVGGYTF
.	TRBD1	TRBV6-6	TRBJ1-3	TGTGCCAGCACAGGGGGCGGTGGAAACACCATATATTTT	CASTGGGGNTIYF
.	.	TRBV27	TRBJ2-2	TGTGCCAGCAGTCGAGGGGGACCGAACACCGGGGAGCTGTTTTTT	CASSRGGPNTGELFF
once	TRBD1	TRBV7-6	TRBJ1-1	TGTGCCAGCAGCTTTACAGGGGGCACCACTGAAGCTTTCTTT	CASSFTGGTTEAFF
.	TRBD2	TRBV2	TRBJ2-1	TGTGCCAGCAGAACCTTAGCGGGAGTCGGTTCCTACAATGAGCAGTTCTTC	CASRTLAGVGSYNEQFF
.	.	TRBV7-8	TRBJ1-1	TGTGCCAGCAGCTCTCAGGGTTGGAACACTGAAGCTTTCTTT	CASSSQGWNTEAFF
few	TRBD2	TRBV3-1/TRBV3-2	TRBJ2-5	TGTGCCAGCAGCTTCGGGACTAGCGGGATGGAGACCCAGTACTTC	CASSFGTSGMETQYF